This TCR beta chain comes out of a study of T cells in Graves' hyperthyroidism and ophthalmopathy. This clonotype was seen only a few times. RNA transcripts served as the template for amplifying TCR beta CDR3 regions. An initial round of RT-PCR targeting the TCR CDR3 relied on the HTBI primer set. TCRdb recomputed calls from the multiplex PCR reads with MiXCR, one row per CDR3 protein. The data hold about 400,000 distinct CDR3 sequences, with 11% to 15% observed a single time. Germline V gives CDR1 LNHDA, CDR2 SQIVND (reference sequence). The CDR3 length is 16 residues. Trimming stripped 1 base from V and 0 bases from J, with 11 bases between.

The receptor comes from a middle-aged man with Graves' ophthalmopathy. Sequenced material: blood. This chain links TRBV19 with TRBJ2-3; D might be TRBD2 (5 bases). The CDR3 DNA follows: TGTGCCAGTAGTATAGCCGAGGGTACTAGCACAGATACGCAGTATTTT. This encodes CASSIAEGTSTDTQYF.